The TCR beta chain described here comes from a study of cytomegalovirus exposure and HLA in healthy donors. For the study at large: Later, an analysis reported that the 95 to 150 validation repertoires had used the same platform as the roughly 700 first-cohort repertoires.

The protocol was immunoSEQ multiplex PCR, while the TCRdb copy is restricted to in-frame clones and leaves out a portion. This sample has 100,000 to 150,000 clones, with 89% found just once. Trimming took 1 base from V and 5 from J, leaving 15 bases between them. The germline V gene has CDR1 LGHNA and CDR2 YNFKEQ. The CDR3 is made up of 16 amino acids. The donors were members of the validation cohort, which comprised approximately 120 subjects and was separate from the first cohort of 600 to 800 subjects. This clone has only one observation. This TCR was recovered from a woman aged 18 to 35 in good health and CMV-seronegative. Input material: PBMCs. The rearrangement joins TRBV4-2 to TRBJ1-5, with a possible D match to TRBD1 (6 bases). The CDR3 region is CASSQGQGEGDQPQHF. Here the CDR3 DNA reads TGTGCCAGCAGCCAAGGGCAAGGGGAGGGGGATCAGCCCCAGCATTTT.